The following is a T cell receptor beta chain sequence with its context. Its antigen is not identified. The germline V gene has CDR1 MDHEN and CDR2 SYDVKM. Trimming left V 7 bases short and J 0 bases short, with 17 bases between. The CDR3 sequence is 16 residues long. These data belong to a study of cytomegalovirus exposure and HLA in healthy donors. Study-level points and caveats: Later analysis identified several of the most significant clusters that appeared linked to common viral pathogens.

Use of 60 Vbeta and 13 Jbeta primers characterized the PCR. This table comes from immunoSEQ multiplex PCR, and its TCRdb copy is limited to in-frame clones, with some not included. The sample lists about 120,000 clones; about four fifths were seen once. The clonotype was recovered from a woman aged 40-49 years in good health and CMV-seronegative. The specimen sequenced was PBMCs. The chain is built from TRBV28 and TRBJ2-3; D not resolved. CDR3 amino acids: CASTPTMSSSTDTQYF. The DNA of the CDR3 is TGTGCCAGCACCCCTACTATGAGCTCTAGCACAGATACGCAGTATTTT.